What follows describes a single T cell receptor (beta chain). A junction boundary mismatches the germline segment, possibly from a read error. Recruits, aged about 18 to 89 years, lived in roughly 22 US areas. Categorization into cohorts depended on clinical history that participants reported. Germline V gene sequence: CDR1 MNHEY, CDR2 SVGAGI. The CDR3 consists of 14 residues. The data derive from a study of blood T cell repertoires in COVID-19. The method was immunoSEQ multiplex PCR; TCRdb's version includes in-frame clones alone and lacks a portion of them. The sample shows roughly 150,000 clones, 70% to 85% of them seen only once.

The receptor was derived from a woman aged 70-85 years in a cohort exposed to, infected with or recovered from COVID-19 (not recorded which). Material for sequencing was PBMCs or T cells enriched from blood (not recorded which). The J gene is TRBJ2-7, the V gene TRBV6-5; 11 bases fit TRBD2. The CDR3 protein is CASTKKATSGDADF. CDR3 nucleotide sequence: TGTGCCAGCACCAAAAAGGCGACTAGCGGGGACGCGGACTTC.